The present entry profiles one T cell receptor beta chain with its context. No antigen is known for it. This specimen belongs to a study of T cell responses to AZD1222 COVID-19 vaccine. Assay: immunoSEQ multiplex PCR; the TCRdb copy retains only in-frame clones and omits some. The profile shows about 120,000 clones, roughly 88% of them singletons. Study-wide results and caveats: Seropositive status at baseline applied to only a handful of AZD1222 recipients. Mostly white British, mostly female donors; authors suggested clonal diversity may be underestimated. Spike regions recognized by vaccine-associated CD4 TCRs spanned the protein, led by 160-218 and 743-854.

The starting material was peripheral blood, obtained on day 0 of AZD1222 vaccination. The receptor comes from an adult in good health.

Written as DNA, the CDR3 is TGTGCCAGCAGCTTATGGGGCGCCGGGAATTCACCCCTCCACTTT. It is translated as CASSLWGAGNSPLHF. The rearrangement joins TRBV7-3 to TRBJ1-6; D is perhaps TRBD1 (5 bases). CDR1 and CDR2 (germline): SGHTA, FQGTGA. Trimming removed 2 bases at V and 7 bases at J, with 12 bases between. This CDR3 has 15 residues.